This TCR beta chain was observed in a study of response to subunit inactivated influenza vaccine. Findings and limits, study-wide: It was the authors' suggestion that each seasonal influenza vaccination recruits few new T cells.

On this clonotype: No antigen is known for it.

Per germline, CDR1 SGHRS and CDR2 YFSETQ. The V segment lost 0 bases and the J segment 5 bases; nucleotides outside the gene matches: 4. There are 16 residues in the CDR3. Each CDR3 protein gets one entry after TCRdb re-called the RT-PCR reads with MiXCR. The sample contains about 780,000 distinct CDR3 sequences, 15% to 20% of which appear only once. The V and J genes are TRBV5-1 and TRBJ2-7, with TRBD2 matching over 14 bases. This sample comprised PBMCs from blood, obtained about 5 days after vaccination. The sequence was obtained from a man over 45 who received an inactivated influenza vaccine. The CDR3 is CASSLGLAGGQNEQYF. DNA of the CDR3: TGCGCCAGCAGCTTGGGACTAGCGGGGGGGCAGAACGAGCAGTACTTC.